The 14 T cell receptor beta chains given below trace back to one sample, sequenced in a study of T cells in Graves' hyperthyroidism and ophthalmopathy. Amplification of TCR beta CDR3 regions was performed using RNA transcripts as template. HTBI primers were used for first-round RT-PCR of the TCR CDR3. TCRdb redid the calling of the multiplex PCR reads with MiXCR, one entry per CDR3 protein. The sample carries fewer than 650,000 distinct CDR3 sequences, approximately 15% recorded once. The specimen was blood. These receptors came from a woman in her twenties or thirties with Graves' hyperthyroidism that later progressed to Graves' ophthalmopathy.

V is TRBV10-2 and J is TRBJ2-7, with D tentatively TRBD1 (6 bases). V was trimmed by 5 bases and J by 3 bases, leaving 8 bases between them. The CDR3 covers 12 residues. Germline lookup yields CDR1 WSHSY and CDR2 SAAADI. CDR3 DNA sequence: TGCGCCAGCAGTCACAGGGACTACGAGCAGTACTTC. This sequence encodes CASSHRDYEQYF.

J is TRBJ2-1 and V is TRBV4-2, with 10 positions matching TRBD2. The CDR3 sequence is 17 residues long. Germline V CDR1 and CDR2: LGHNA, YNFKEQ. After removal of 0 bases from V and 4 bases from J, the junction contained 6 bases not matched to a gene. CDR3 protein: CASSQDTSSGGYNEQFF. CDR3 in DNA: TGTGCCAGCAGCCAAGATACTAGTAGCGGGGGGTACAATGAGCAGTTCTTC.

There are many counts of this clonotype. V usage is TRBV18 and J usage is TRBJ1-1, with unresolved D. The CDR3 loop spans 13 amino acids. Trimming took 2 bases from V and 0 from J, leaving 4 bases between them. In germline, CDR1 is KGHSH, CDR2 LQKENI. This CDR3 reads CASSPDMNTEAFF. The CDR3 DNA sequence: TGTGCCAGCTCACCAGATATGAACACTGAAGCTTTCTTT. Supplemented by reference TRBV18 and TRBJ1-1, the full variable domain reads NAGVMQNPRHLVRRRGQEARLRCSPMKGHSHVYWYRQLPEEGLKFMVYLQKENIIDESGMPKERFSAEFPKEGPSILRIQQVVRGDSAAYFCASSPDMNTEAFFGQGTRLTVV.

This clonotype was counted many times. The chain uses TRBV7-2 and TRBJ1-5; D is uncertain. The V gene's germline CDR1 is SGHTA and CDR2 FQGNSA. The V end lost 3 bases, the J end lost 5 bases, and 8 bases lay between the germline ends. This CDR3 contains 13 residues. The CDR3 nucleotides read TGTGCCAGCAGCTTTGCAGTCGATCAGCCCCAGCATTTT. This encodes CASSFAVDQPQHF.

The chain links TRBV2 to TRBJ2-1; D may be TRBD2 (5 bases). Germline assignment: CDR1 SNHLY and CDR2 FYNNEI. The CDR3 is made up of 16 amino acids. Trimming removed 7 bases at V and 0 bases at J, with 16 bases between. CDR3 region: CASNPFEGPSYNEQFF. The CDR3 DNA follows: TGTGCCAGCAACCCCTTCGAGGGTCCCTCCTACAATGAGCAGTTCTTC.

This clonotype was detected ten times or more. The chain combines TRBV6-2 or TRBV6-3 with TRBJ2-1; TRBD2 matches 11 bases. Germline V gene lookup returns CDR1 MNHEY and CDR2 SVGEGT. V lost 0 bases and J lost 7; bases outside the gene matches: 5. This CDR3 spans 16 amino acids. The CDR3 nucleotides read TGTGCCAGCAGTTACTCGGCTAGCGGGAGGAGAAATGAGCAGTTCTTC. It yields the protein CASSYSASGRRNEQFF.

This clonotype was seen at least ten times. V gene TRBV7-2 combines with J gene TRBJ2-2; 9 positions match TRBD2. The CDR3 consists of 17 residues. The ends lost 4 bases at V and 0 bases at J; junction bases unmatched: 6. Germline values: CDR1 SGHTA, CDR2 FQGNSA. CDR3 in amino acids: CASSSSGRIANTGELFF. The CDR3 bases are TGTGCCAGCAGCTCGAGCGGGAGGATCGCGAACACCGGGGAGCTGTTTTTT.

This clonotype was counted only a few times. V is TRBV19 and J is TRBJ2-7, with TRBD1 matching 7 bases. CDR3 length: 15 residues. The V segment lost 3 bases and the J segment 2 bases; nucleotides outside the gene matches: 7. In germline, CDR1 is LNHDA, CDR2 SQIVND (reference sequence). CDR3 DNA sequence: TGTGCCAGTAGTATTGAAGGGACAGCGGCCTACGAGCAGTACTTC. Protein product: CASSIEGTAAYEQYF.

The V call is TRBV19, the J call TRBJ1-5, with TRBD1 as a possible D gene (5 bases). Germline-derived CDR1 and CDR2 are LNHDA and SQIVND (reference sequence). The CDR3 contains 14 residues. V was pared by 4 bases and J by 6 bases, with 13 bases between. The DNA of the CDR3 is TGTGCCAGTAGTACAGACAGTTGGGGTCAGCCCCAGCATTTT. It codes for CASSTDSWGQPQHF.

This clonotype was picked up many times. The gene calls are TRBV12-3 or TRBV12-4 and TRBJ2-1, with D uncertain. There are 12 residues in the CDR3. V lost 3 bases and J lost 7, with 7 bases in between. CDR3 residues: CASSFMSNEQFF. CDR3 bases: TGTGCCAGCAGTTTCATGAGTAATGAGCAGTTCTTC.

This clonotype was observed at least ten times. The chain joins TRBV12-3 or TRBV12-4 to TRBJ2-7, with D uncertain. Trimming stripped 4 bases from V and 0 bases from J, with 10 bases between. This CDR3 contains 14 residues. CDR3 nucleotides: TGTGCCAGCAGTTCAGGTGTTTACTCCTACGAGCAGTACTTC. Translated, it gives CASSSGVYSYEQYF.

This clonotype was seen ten or more times. The chain couples TRBV30 to TRBJ2-7; 9 positions agree with TRBD1. V lost 6 bases to trimming and J lost 3 bases; unmatched junction nucleotides: 6. The CDR3 consists of 13 residues. From germline, CDR1 is GTSNPN and CDR2 SVGIG (reference sequence). The CDR3 is CACPGQGNYEQYF. CDR3 nucleotide sequence: TGTGCCTGCCCGGGACAGGGCAACTACGAGCAGTACTTC.

The rearrangement uses TRBV20-1 and TRBJ2-5, with D hard to call. The CDR3 sequence is 13 residues long. Trimming removed 4 bases at V and 6 bases at J, with 15 bases between. Germline V gene sequence: CDR1 DFQATT, CDR2 SNEGSKA (reference sequence). The CDR3 region is CSATLPESKTQYF. CDR3 bases: TGCAGTGCTACCCTCCCAGAGTCGAAGACCCAGTACTTC.

This clonotype turned up a few times. This chain links TRBV3-1 with TRBJ1-2; TRBD1 aligns across 8 bases. V was pared by 0 bases and J by 4 bases, with 7 bases of the junction left unmatched. Looked up from germline, CDR1 is LGHDT and CDR2 is YNNKEL (reference sequence). This CDR3 is 16 amino acids long. The CDR3 sequence is CASSQDTTGEGYGYTF. The CDR3 bases are TGTGCCAGCAGCCAAGATACGACAGGGGAGGGCTATGGCTACACCTTC.